This T cell receptor (beta chain) was sequenced during a study of a mutant IDH1 vaccine in newly diagnosed glioma. Background on the study: An approximately 62% male, approximately 38% female split and a mean age of around 37 years characterized treated patients. The earlier regimen, radiotherapy, temozolomide, or both, was most often both.

The protocol was immunoSEQ multiplex PCR, while the TCRdb copy is restricted to in-frame clones and leaves out a portion. The sample lists tens of thousands of clones, 65% to 90% occurring once. A remark on this clone: The target antigen is unknown.

The time point is: week 35, safety follow-up. With topical imiquimod, each dose of the vaccine consisted of 300 ug of mutant IDH1 20-mer peptide. This receptor was taken from a woman aged 45-59 years with glioma. Here the sequenced sample was PBMCs, taken from a glioma patient whose treatment included an IDH1 peptide vaccine.

The CDR3 coding sequence is TGTGCCAGCAGCGTAGGGTCCCGGACAGGGGGCTATGGCTACACCTTC. This encodes CASSVGSRTGGYGYTF. The rearrangement links TRBV9 to TRBJ1-2, with 10 bases aligning to TRBD1. J lost 4 bases, V lost 0 bases, and 6 bases had no gene match. Germline-derived CDR1 and CDR2 are SGDLS and YYNGEE. The CDR3 has 16 residues.